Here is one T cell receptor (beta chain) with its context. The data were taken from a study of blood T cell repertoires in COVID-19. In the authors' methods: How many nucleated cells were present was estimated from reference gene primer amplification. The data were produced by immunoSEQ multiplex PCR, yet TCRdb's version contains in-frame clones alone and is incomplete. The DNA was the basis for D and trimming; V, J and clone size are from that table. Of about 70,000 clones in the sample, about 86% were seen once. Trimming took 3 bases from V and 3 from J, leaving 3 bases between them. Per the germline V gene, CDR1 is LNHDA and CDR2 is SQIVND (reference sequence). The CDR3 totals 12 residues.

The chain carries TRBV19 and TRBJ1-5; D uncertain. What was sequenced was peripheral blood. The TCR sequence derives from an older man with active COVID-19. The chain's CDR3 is CASSIFNQPQHF. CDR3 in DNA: TGTGCCAGTAGTATCTTCAATCAGCCCCAGCATTTT. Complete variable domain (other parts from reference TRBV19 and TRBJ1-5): DGGITQSPKYLFRKEGQNVTLSCEQNLNHDAMYWYRQDPGQGLRLIYYSQIVNDFQKGDIAEGYSVSREKKESFPLTVTSAQKNPTAFYLCASSIFNQPQHFGDGTRLSIL.